This TCR beta chain was sequenced in a study of blood T cell repertoires in COVID-19. Here immunoSEQ multiplex PCR was the method, and the copy in TCRdb shows in-frame clones only, minus some. The table includes under 50,000 clones, about 88% detected once. This CDR3 spans 16 amino acids. The chain recombines TRBV21-1 with TRBJ2-4; the table's D call, TRBD1, has no DNA check behind it. TRBV21-1 is a pseudogene segment. Sequenced input: peripheral blood. The sequence was obtained from a man aged 65 to 79 with active COVID-19. The CDR3: CASSKLTGRTGQVLYF. The CDR3 DNA sequence: TGTGCCAGCAGCAAACTAACCGGCCGAACAGGGCAGGTTCTGTACTTC.